The 14 T cell receptor beta chains listed next were all sequenced from one sample in a study of blood T cells in healthy people across ages. The authors ran a second PCR of about 7 to 11 cycles using a sample-barcoded 5' primer and a J-beta primer mix. Each CDR3 protein is one row after TCRdb ran MiXCR on the 5' RACE reads. Altogether 760,000 or so distinct CDR3 sequences are present, approximately 25% being singletons, with the ten largest covering under 10%. These same records also appear under a second study, on T cells of mothers and their children.

Sequencing input: blood. These receptors were taken from a boy between 10 and 17 years old in good health.

The CDR3 sequence is CASSPRAQRTGELFF. The CDR3 DNA reads TGTGCCAGCAGCCCCCGGGCCCAACGGACCGGGGAGCTGTTTTTT. The genes are TRBV3-1 and TRBJ2-2; D is undetermined. This CDR3 contains 15 residues. CDR1 LGHDT and CDR2 YNNKEL come from the germline V gene (reference sequence). Trimming pared 4 bases from V and 5 bases from J, leaving 14 bases between.

V and J are TRBV20-1 and TRBJ2-1; D is uncertain. The J call may be mistaken, given a closer DNA end match to TRBJ2-7. The V gene's germline CDR1 is DFQATT and CDR2 SNEGSKA (reference sequence). CDR3 length: 15 residues. In nucleotides, the CDR3 is TGCAGTGCTACCCCGACGCTGGGCCATTCCTACGAGCAGTACTTC. Its translation: CSATPTLGHSYEQYF.

The rearrangement links TRBV20-1 to TRBJ1-4; D unresolved. Per the germline V gene, CDR1 is DFQATT and CDR2 is SNEGSKA (reference sequence). Trimming took 4 bases from V and 12 from J, leaving 12 bases between them. This CDR3 has 11 amino acids. The CDR3, as DNA: TGCAGTGCTACGTGGGGAATAGAACTGTTTTTT. It is translated as CSATWGIELFF.

The chain carries TRBV9 and TRBJ1-6; tentatively, D is TRBD1 (5 bases). The CDR3 loop spans 14 amino acids. Germline V lookup: CDR1 SGDLS, CDR2 YYNGEE. V shed 1 base and J shed 10 bases, with 12 bases lying between them. This CDR3 is CASSVLGVGSPLHF. In nucleotides, the CDR3 is TGTGCCAGCAGCGTACTGGGGGTAGGGTCACCCCTCCACTTT.

The chain has TRBV20-1 and TRBJ2-5, with TRBD1 matching over 8 bases. The J call is doubtful: the DNA matches TRBJ2-7 better. CDR3 length: 14 amino acids. The germline gives CDR1 DFQATT, CDR2 SNEGSKA (reference sequence). The CDR3 bases are TGCAGTGCTGAGCCGGGACAGGAGGTCTACGAGCAGTACTTC. It specifies CSAEPGQEVYEQYF.

This clonotype has only a few counts. This sequence joins TRBV18 and TRBJ2-7; 11 nucleotides align to TRBD2. The CDR3 totals 16 residues. Germline CDR1 is KGHSH and CDR2 is LQKENI. V lost 1 base and J lost 9; bases outside the gene matches: 11. The CDR3 is CASSPLVTSGSTWQYF. The CDR3 DNA is TGTGCCAGCTCACCACTGGTAACTAGCGGGAGTACTTGGCAGTACTTC.

This clonotype showed up just a few times. This chain links TRBV7-9 with TRBJ2-3, with D uncertain. CDR1 SEHNR and CDR2 FQNEAQ come from the germline V gene (reference sequence). The CDR3 has 12 residues. The ends were cut back, 1 base at V and 7 bases at J, with 6 bases in the middle. CDR3 sequence reads: CASSLVFNTQYF. The DNA of the CDR3 is TGTGCCAGCAGCTTAGTTTTTAATACGCAGTATTTT.

This clonotype showed up just a few times. The chain combines TRBV28 with TRBJ2-5, with 9 nucleotides matching TRBD1. The DNA end is a closer match to TRBJ2-1, so the J assignment may be wrong. Germline V CDR1 and CDR2: MDHEN, SYDVKM. The CDR3 covers 16 residues. The CDR3 is CASSLQRGQGRDEQFF. In nucleotides, the CDR3 is TGTGCCAGCAGTTTACAGCGTGGACAGGGGAGGGATGAGCAGTTCTTC.

The CDR3 region has the DNA TGCGCCAGCAGTGAGTCGATTCAGGGGGGCCGCTCCTACGAGCAGTACTTC. Protein: CASSESIQGGRSYEQYF. The V and J genes are TRBV10-2 and TRBJ2-7; a weak D match, TRBD1 (7 bases). The CDR3 is made up of 17 amino acids. Trimming left V 0 bases short and J 0 bases short, with 15 bases between. Germline CDR1 WSHSY, CDR2 SAAADI.

The chain couples TRBV7-2 to TRBJ2-3, with 8 bases identical to TRBD2. The V and J ends lost 4 bases and 6 bases, in that order; junction bases with no gene match: 12. The CDR3 contains 16 residues. Per germline, CDR1 SGHTA and CDR2 FQGNSA. In DNA, the CDR3 is TGTGCCAGCAGCTATCAGGCCGGACTAGCAGGGGATACGCAGTATTTT. Translation: CASSYQAGLAGDTQYF. Together with reference TRBV7-2 and TRBJ2-3, the CDR3 gives the full variable domain: GAGVSQSPSNKVTEKGKDVELRCDPISGHTALYWYRQSLGQGLEFLIYFQGNSAPDKSGLPSDRFSAERTGGSVSTLTIQRTQQEDSAVYLCASSYQAGLAGDTQYFGPGTRLTVL.

J is TRBJ1-1 and V is TRBV20-1; D perhaps matches TRBD1 (6 bases). This CDR3 spans 14 amino acids. Trimming took off 6 bases at V and 2 bases at J, with 16 bases between the two ends. CDR1 is DFQATT and CDR2 is SNEGSKA in the germline V gene (reference sequence). CDR3 loop: CSATRTVSNTEAFF. For the CDR3, the DNA is TGCAGTGCAACTCGGACAGTGTCCAACACTGAAGCTTTCTTT.

The chain combines TRBV10-3 with TRBJ2-3, with unresolved D. The V end lost 2 bases, the J end lost 0 bases, and 9 bases lay between the germline ends. The CDR3 covers 15 residues. Germline V lookup: CDR1 ENHRY, CDR2 SYGVKD. This CDR3 reads CAISETITSTDTQYF. The CDR3 region has the DNA TGTGCCATCAGTGAGACCATTACTAGCACAGATACGCAGTATTTT.

This clonotype has a handful of counts. This chain connects TRBV11-2 to TRBJ2-5, with 10 bases aligning to TRBD2. Looked up from germline, CDR1 is SGHAT and CDR2 is FQNNGV. J was trimmed by 4 bases and V by 1 base; bases with no gene match: 6. The CDR3 totals 16 residues. The CDR3 loop is CASSLVSGGASETQYF. The DNA of the CDR3 is TGTGCCAGCAGCTTAGTCAGCGGGGGGGCTTCAGAGACCCAGTACTTC. Combining the CDR3 with reference TRBV11-2 and TRBJ2-5 gives the whole variable domain EAGVAQSPRYKIIEKRQSVAFWCNPISGHATLYWYQQILGQGPKLLIQFQNNGVVDDSQLPKDRFSAERLKGVDSTLKIQPAKLEDSAVYLCASSLVSGGASETQYFGPGTRLLVL.

There are a few counts of this clonotype. The chain combines TRBV6-5 with TRBJ2-3; no clear D. This CDR3 is 13 amino acids long. V was cut by 0 bases and J by 6 bases, with 7 bases left in between. Germline V gives CDR1 MNHEY, CDR2 SVGAGI. CDR3 region: CASSYSQVDTQYF. CDR3 coding DNA: TGTGCCAGCAGTTACTCTCAGGTGGATACGCAGTATTTT.